The clone carrying this TCR beta chain was observed a handful of times. The antigen is not known. Every single donor gave one heparinised blood draw, and these averaged about 100 mL. The data originate from a study of beta chain features in type 1 diabetes. The overall study: There were around 100,000,000 sorted cells examined across all samples.

General study findings and limits: TCRB rearrangement may or may not be influenced by HLA type; here this remained unresolved. Type 1 diabetes patients had fewer VDJ junction insertions and more deletions.

The length of the CDR3 is 15 residues. Trimming at V came to 5 bases and at J to 1 base, leaving 7 bases not matched to a gene. Germline assignment: CDR1 SEHNR and CDR2 FQNEAQ (reference sequence). TCRB transcripts that were expressed got sequenced, as all of the isolated RNA had been reverse transcribed. Clones were sequenced by immunoSEQ multiplex PCR, and TCRdb holds only the in-frame ones, with some missing. The sample includes around 400,000 clones, 10% to 15% of them seen just once. This chain joins TRBV7-9 and TRBJ2-5; TRBD2 matches at 7 bases. The clonotype comes from a man younger than 35 in good health. Sequenced sample: naive CD4+ T cells from blood. CDR3 sequence reads: CASSRFSSGQETQYF. CDR3 DNA sequence: TGTGCCAGCAGCCGATTCTCTAGCGGCCAAGAGACCCAGTACTTC.